This T cell receptor beta chain was recorded in a study of blood T cell repertoires in COVID-19. As for the study in general: Some COVID-19 samples were acute and others convalescent; all came from the United States, Italy and Spain. PBMCs, B-cell-depleted T cells, or T cells were the source of the cDNA or gDNA that made up the material.

The germline gives CDR1 MRHNA, CDR2 SNTAGT. CDR3 length: 15 amino acids. Trimming took 6 bases from V and 9 from J, leaving 18 bases between them. As processed by the authors: Reference gene primer amplification gave nucleated cell count estimates. Assay: immunoSEQ multiplex PCR; the TCRdb copy retains only in-frame clones and omits some. D and trimming were read from the DNA, whereas the V and J calls and clone size are those reported in that table. Among under 500,000 clones, 70% to 90% were seen once, and the ten largest hold approximately 2%. Cohorts were based on clinical histories the participants reported.

The TCR sequence derives from a woman aged 18-29 years with acute COVID-19. The V gene is TRBV6-4, the J gene TRBJ1-6; D is perhaps TRBD1 (6 bases). The sequenced material came from PBMCs or T cells enriched from blood (not recorded which). The DNA for the CDR3 is TGTGCCAGCAGCTGGGTGGAGCAGGGGAGTTCACCCCTCCACTTT. Translating it yields CASSWVEQGSSPLHF.